These 2 T cell receptor beta chains were sequenced from one sample in a study of regulatory T cells in long-lasting Graves disease. This sample's time point: persistent/refractory GD, antithyroid drugs over 5 years with positive TRAb. Researchers made the TCR library from RNA that was extracted from PBMCs. Arm-PCR of CDR3 regions with iRepertoire HTBI primers generated TCR beta libraries. TCRdb re-analysed the multiplex PCR reads in MiXCR, keeping a single row per CDR3 protein. The sample has over 300,000 distinct CDR3 sequences, about 18% seen once. The sequences come from peripheral blood mononuclear cells (PBMCs), collected when the disease was refractory, from a patient treated with antithyroid drugs. These receptors came from a female donor with Graves disease.

This chain links TRBV28 with TRBJ1-1, with D maybe TRBD1 (5 bases). The ends were cut back, 7 bases at V and 6 bases at J, with 18 bases in the middle. The CDR3 runs to 14 residues. From germline, CDR1 is MDHEN and CDR2 SYDVKM. CDR3: CASTPGLRFSEAFF. As DNA, the CDR3 is TGTGCCAGCACCCCGGGACTCCGGTTTTCTGAAGCTTTCTTT.

The genes are TRBV20-1 and TRBJ1-1; D call uncertain. This CDR3 is built from 12 residues. From germline, CDR1 is DFQATT and CDR2 SNEGSKA (reference sequence). Trimming took off 0 bases at V and 8 bases at J, with 10 bases between the two ends. The CDR3 region has the DNA TGCAGTGCTAGAGATGGGTTTTCGGAAGCTTTCTTT. Residues: CSARDGFSEAFF.